This T cell receptor (beta chain) derives from a study of vaccination effects on CD4 cells after COVID-19. Prior to sequencing, the ViraFEST assay stimulated PBMC with viral peptide pools, which expanded the antigen-specific CD4+ T cells. It was after more than 8 days of culture that CD4+ T cells were isolated. No vaccinee had earlier SARS-CoV-2 infection, and nucleocapsid antibodies were negative. On both days 3 and 7, half of the culture medium was replaced with IL-2 medium. Method: immunoSEQ multiplex PCR; TCRdb's copy keeps in-frame clones and lacks some. The data hold approximately 30,000 clones, with about 72% observed a single time. Notes on the study in general: Common cold coronavirus cross-reactivity was shown by only 1 of 255 vaccine-induced clones in healthy vaccinees.

Turning to this clone: The target antigen is unknown.

V trimming: 0 bases; J trimming: 4 bases; junction bases outside the gene matches: 7. The CDR3 spans 17 residues. Germline values: CDR1 SGHRS, CDR2 YFSETQ. The chain couples TRBV5-1 to TRBJ2-5, with TRBD2 matching over 12 bases. This sequence originates from a human donor who received a COVID-19 vaccine. This specimen was CD4+ T cells from PBMCs cultured with HCoV-229E spike peptides, taken before COVID-19 vaccination. CDR3 loop: CASSLGWPGLAGETQYF. CDR3 DNA: TGCGCCAGCAGCTTGGGGTGGCCGGGACTAGCGGGAGAGACCCAGTACTTC.